This TCR beta chain came from a study of cytomegalovirus exposure and HLA in healthy donors. Notes on the study in general: Cytomegalovirus-associated TCR beta chains were listed, numbering 164. As a later analysis showed, a missense DCLRE1C variant was linked to trimming of TCR beta V- and J-genes. Sequencing had likely introduced a cluster of highly shared sequence variants as an artifact.

The PCR had 60 Vbeta and 13 Jbeta primers. Clones were sequenced by immunoSEQ multiplex PCR, and TCRdb holds only the in-frame ones, with some missing. The table records 200,000 to 250,000 clones, more than 60% of them present only once. Turning to this clone: Its antigen remains unknown.

V dropped 4 bases and J dropped 0; count of bases not matched to a gene: 2. Per the germline V gene, CDR1 is LGHNA and CDR2 is YNFKEQ. The CDR3 is made up of 15 amino acids. The source material was PBMCs. The genes are TRBV4-2 and TRBJ2-7, with TRBD2 identical over 11 bases. This TCR was sampled from a woman in her sixties in good health and CMV-seropositive. In DNA, the CDR3 is TGTGCCAGCAGCCCGGGACTAGCGGTCTCCTACGAGCAGTACTTC. This gives the protein CASSPGLAVSYEQYF.